The next 20 T cell receptor beta chains were all read from a single sample in a study of CD8 T cells in ankylosing spondylitis. Broader study findings: A TCR beta motif made of about 8 highly homologous variants seemed typical of ankylosing spondylitis blood.

The antigens for these receptors are not known. TCRdb ran MiXCR on the 5' RACE reads and lists one entry per CDR3 protein. This sample has some 840,000 distinct CDR3 sequences, with 12% found just once. The sample comprised blood, either unsorted or a sorted T cell fraction (not recorded which). Receptor source: a male donor with ankylosing spondylitis.

This clonotype was picked up a small number of times. The chain combines TRBV12-3 or TRBV12-4 with TRBJ2-1; D is unresolved. CDR3 length: 16 amino acids. V lost 5 bases and J lost 5, with 19 bases in between. The DNA of the CDR3 is TGTGCCAGCAGTCGGATGACTCTTCCTCCCCACAATGAGCAGTTCTTC. Translating gives CASSRMTLPPHNEQFF.

This chain connects TRBV20-1 to TRBJ2-2, with 8 nucleotides matching TRBD1. CDR1 and CDR2 from the germline V gene are DFQATT and SNEGSKA (reference sequence). J gave up 0 bases and V 0 bases, and 3 bases lay outside the gene matches. The CDR3 sequence is 16 residues long. CDR3 bases: TGCAGTGCTAGAGAGAAACAGGGGGCGAACACCGGGGAGCTGTTTTTT. It is translated as CSAREKQGANTGELFF.

This chain joins TRBV29-1 and TRBJ1-1; D remains unclear. This CDR3 is 12 amino acids long. V was clipped by 7 bases and J by 3 bases, with 12 bases between them. Per germline, CDR1 SQVTM and CDR2 ANQGSEA. DNA for the CDR3: TGCAGCGGTAACAAGGGAGACACTGAAGCTTTCTTT. Its protein product is CSGNKGDTEAFF.

In this sample, this clonotype turned up a few times. This chain connects TRBV12-3 or TRBV12-4 to TRBJ1-2; D uncertain. With 4 bases removed from V and 4 bases from J, the gap between germline ends came to 13 bases. The CDR3 is 14 residues long. The CDR3 DNA reads as TGTGCCAGCAGTTCCGTGGACGGATTCTATGGCTACACCTTC. Protein product: CASSSVDGFYGYTF.

This chain joins TRBV5-5 and TRBJ2-7; D uncertain. The CDR3 loop spans 14 amino acids. With 6 bases removed from V and 0 bases from J, the gap between germline ends came to 13 bases. Germline V CDR1 and CDR2: SGHKS, YYEKEE (reference sequence). CDR3 region: CASTPGPYSYEQYF. DNA for the CDR3: TGTGCCAGCACTCCGGGCCCCTACTCCTACGAGCAGTACTTC.

This clonotype was seen only a few times. The chain carries TRBV5-1 and TRBJ2-3; D ambiguous. Between the trimmed V and J ends, which lost 2 bases and 2 bases, there was a span of 9 bases. Germline V gene lookup returns CDR1 SGHRS and CDR2 YFSETQ. This CDR3 is built from 14 residues. The DNA for the CDR3 is TGCGCCAGCAGCTTTGAGGATTACACAGATACGCAGTATTTT. Protein: CASSFEDYTDTQYF.

The genes are TRBV3-1 and TRBJ2-7; tentatively, D is TRBD2 (6 bases). This CDR3 spans 13 amino acids. The germline V gene has CDR1 LGHDT and CDR2 YNNKEL (reference sequence). Trimming took off 4 bases at V and 2 bases at J, with 9 bases between the two ends. The CDR3 DNA sequence: TGTGCCAGCAGCCGTAGCGGTCCCTACGAGCAGTACTTC. It yields the protein CASSRSGPYEQYF.

This clonotype was observed at least ten times. The chain links TRBV29-1 to TRBJ1-2; D is uncertain. The V and J ends lost 5 bases and 0 bases respectively, with 16 bases between them. CDR3 length: 15 amino acids. CDR1 SQVTM and CDR2 ANQGSEA come from the germline V gene. The CDR3 sequence: CSVLRTSGTNYGYTF. CDR3 DNA sequence: TGCAGCGTTCTCAGGACTTCGGGAACTAACTATGGCTACACCTTC.

This clonotype was detected a few times. The gene calls are TRBV7-2 and TRBJ2-5; 7 bases match TRBD2. This CDR3 spans 15 amino acids. The trim removed 4 bases at V and 5 bases at J, leaving 10 bases unmatched. CDR1 is SGHTA and CDR2 is FQGNSA in the germline V gene. The CDR3 loop is CASSYSGGRGETQYF. The CDR3 nucleotides are TGTGCCAGCAGCTATTCTGGCGGGAGAGGGGAGACCCAGTACTTC.

This clonotype has ten or more counts. This chain's CDR3 is CSAFRDRNTEAFF. DNA of the CDR3: TGCAGTGCTTTCCGGGACCGAAACACTGAAGCTTTCTTT. The chain recombines TRBV20-1 with TRBJ1-1; D might be TRBD1 (5 bases). With 5 bases removed from V and 2 bases from J, the gap between germline ends came to 12 bases. This CDR3 contains 13 residues. Germline V gives CDR1 DFQATT, CDR2 SNEGSKA (reference sequence).

The chain carries TRBV18 and TRBJ2-2, with D perhaps TRBD2 (5 bases). CDR3 size: 16 residues. The germline V gene has CDR1 KGHSH and CDR2 LQKENI. V shed 6 bases and J shed 1 base, with 15 bases lying between them. CDR3 amino acids: CASSRTPGMNTGELFF. The CDR3 DNA follows: TGTGCCAGCTCCCGAACCCCCGGGATGAACACCGGGGAGCTGTTTTTT.

The table lists this clonotype with a few counts. V usage is TRBV6-5 and J usage is TRBJ2-1; 9 positions match TRBD2. Germline CDR1 is MNHEY and CDR2 is SVGAGI. This CDR3 is built from 16 residues. V was clipped by 4 bases and J by 2 bases; unmatched bases: 6. The DNA of the CDR3 is TGTGCCAGCAGTTCTGGCGGGAGGGCCACCTACAATGAGCAGTTCTTC. Residues: CASSSGGRATYNEQFF.

V gene TRBV7-2 combines with J gene TRBJ2-5; unclear D gene. This CDR3 has 13 amino acids. CDR1 SGHTA and CDR2 FQGNSA come from the germline V gene. V lost 3 bases and J lost 3, with 8 bases in between. As DNA, the CDR3 is TGTGCCAGCAGCTTGTCAGTGGAAGAGACCCAGTACTTC. Translated, it gives CASSLSVEETQYF.

This clonotype was seen many times. The V gene is TRBV6-7, the J gene TRBJ2-5; 8 bases match TRBD1. TRBV6-7 is an ORF; its function is uncertain. Trimming took 6 bases from V and 6 from J; bases not matched to a gene: 15. The CDR3 contains 16 residues. For the CDR3, the DNA is TGTGCCAGCAGCCCCGGAGGCAGGGGGCTTCGAAAGACCCAGTACTTC. Translation gives CASSPGGRGLRKTQYF.

The count of this clonotype is one. This chain links TRBV7-6 with TRBJ1-3; a possible D gene is TRBD1 (6 bases). The CDR3 has 14 amino acids. Germline V lookup: CDR1 SGHVS, CDR2 FNYEAQ. Trimming took 3 bases from V and 7 from J, leaving 13 bases between them. The CDR3 bases are TGTGCCAGCAGCTTTGGACAGAGGGGGAACACCATATATTTT. Translating gives CASSFGQRGNTIYF.

This clonotype was recorded a few times. The V and J genes are TRBV18 and TRBJ2-3, with a tentative D call TRBD2 (6 bases). The CDR3 totals 16 residues. Germline CDR1 KGHSH, CDR2 LQKENI. V was clipped by 0 bases and J by 3 bases, with 13 bases between them. In DNA, the CDR3 is TGTGCCAGCTCACCACCGCAGGGAGGTGGTACAGATACGCAGTATTTT. It specifies CASSPPQGGGTDTQYF.

The chain is built from TRBV6-5 and TRBJ1-5, with D tentatively TRBD1 (5 bases). Germline values: CDR1 MNHEY, CDR2 SVGAGI. CDR3 length: 16 residues. Trimming left V 2 bases short and J 7 bases short, with 18 bases between. CDR3 sequence: CASSYTHQGLGQPQHF. For the CDR3, the DNA is TGTGCCAGCAGTTACACACACCAGGGTCTGGGGCAGCCCCAGCATTTT.

The chain has TRBV15 and TRBJ1-1; D gene ambiguous. The CDR3 sequence is 12 residues long. V lost 3 bases, J lost 5 bases, and 7 bases lay in between. The germline gives CDR1 LNHNV, CDR2 YYDKDF (reference sequence). The chain's CDR3 is CATSRFSTEAFF. Written as DNA, the CDR3 is TGTGCCACCAGCAGGTTTTCTACTGAAGCTTTCTTT.

The chain carries TRBV30 and TRBJ1-6; D is uncertain. The germline V gene has CDR1 GTSNPN and CDR2 SVGIG (reference sequence). Trimming took 2 bases from V and 6 from J, leaving 8 bases between them. The CDR3 length is 13 residues. The CDR3 region is CAWSPGPNSPLHF. CDR3 nucleotides: TGTGCCTGGAGTCCCGGACCTAATTCACCCCTCCACTTT.

This clonotype was observed many times. The V gene is TRBV20-1, the J gene TRBJ2-1; no reliable D call. V was pared by 8 bases and J by 0 bases, with 14 bases between. This CDR3 spans 14 amino acids. CDR1 is DFQATT and CDR2 is SNEGSKA in the germline V gene (reference sequence). Here the CDR3 DNA reads TGCAGTTGGCGGCGCGAGAGCTCCTACAATGAGCAGTTCTTC. Amino acids: CSWRRESSYNEQFF.